This T cell receptor (beta chain) was sequenced during a study of shared clonotypes between healthy human individuals. Genomic DNA from each subset was divided evenly over several immunoSEQ plates. Unsorted PBMC DNA went through sequencing on ten immunoSEQ deep assay plates. Assay used: immunoSEQ multiplex PCR; TCRdb lists only in-frame clones, some missing. The sample carries 450,000 to 600,000 clones, 79% recorded once. The CDR3 runs 14 residues. The V end lost 2 bases, the J end lost 2 bases, and 9 bases lay between the germline ends. The germline V gene has CDR1 SGHRS and CDR2 YFSETQ. With respect to this clone: Antigen: not known. The identical CDR3 is also encoded by other nucleotide sequences in the sample.

Donors were healthy HIV-negative adults without recently reported acute infections or vaccinations. General study points: Researchers sampled blood only, noting tissue repertoires likely differ.

The sequenced sample consisted of PBMCs. The J gene is TRBJ2-3, the V gene TRBV5-1; D not certain. This TCR was sampled from a woman between 40 and 50 years old in good health. Some clones in this sample may be carry-over from other donors' samples. For the CDR3, the DNA is TGCGCCAGCAGCTTAGGCCTTATCACAGATACGCAGTATTTT. It is translated as CASSLGLITDTQYF.